A single sample gave rise to the 7 T cell receptor beta chains below, sequenced in a study of tumor-infiltrating lymphocytes in primary liver carcinoma. It was unsorted whole blood that yielded blood RNA, and germline DNA was also extracted. A primer matching the constant region was used to make TCR beta cDNA from 500 to 600 ng of total RNA. Three-round nested multiplex PCR performed with slightly modified ARM-PCR produced the TCR beta libraries. In the first two PCR rounds, TRBV1-TRBV30 forward primers were paired with a C-beta reverse primer, and each round lasted about 9 cycles. TCRdb re-derived calls from the multiplex PCR reads in MiXCR, one entry per CDR3 protein. The repertoire has about 330,000 distinct CDR3 sequences, approximately 65% of them found once; the top ten carry about 6.1%. Sequenced material: peripheral blood. The receptors here all came from a middle-aged man with primary liver carcinoma and hepatitis B virus infection.

This clonotype was observed a single time. One end of the junction does not line up with germline, which may come from a read error. V is TRBV4-1 and J is TRBJ2-3; 8 nucleotides align to TRBD1. The CDR3 runs 16 residues. Germline CDR1 MGHRA, CDR2 YSYEKL. The CDR3 DNA reads TGCGCCAGGAGCCAAAGGACAGGGTCGAGTGGAGATACGCGGTATTTT. It specifies CARSQRTGSSGDTRYF.

The table lists this clonotype with a few counts. The chain combines TRBV20-1 with TRBJ2-1; tentatively, D is TRBD1 or TRBD2 (5 bases each). The V and J ends lost 7 bases and 8 bases respectively, with 18 bases between them. The CDR3 runs 13 residues. The germline V gene encodes CDR1 DFQATT and CDR2 SNEGSKA (reference sequence). The CDR3 region has the DNA TGCAGTGAGGGCGGTCGAGGGACGGATGAGCAGTTCTTC. It codes for CSEGGRGTDEQFF.

In the case of this clonotype: At one boundary the junction diverges from the germline segment, which might be a read error. The CDR3 is CASSDGQGSLQYF. The CDR3 DNA sequence: TGCGCTAGCAGTGACGGGCAGGGGTCTCTACAGTACTTC. The chain joins TRBV10-1 to TRBJ2-7, with a possible D match to TRBD1 (6 bases). The CDR3 runs to 13 residues. CDR1 WNHNN and CDR2 SYGVQD come from the germline V gene (reference sequence).

In regard to this clonotype: Compared with germline, one end of the junction differs, possibly owing to a read error. The chain joins TRBV5-1 to TRBJ2-2; tentative D call: TRBD1 (5 bases). There are 15 residues in the CDR3. Germline assignment: CDR1 SGHRS and CDR2 YFSETQ. DNA for the CDR3: TGCGCCAACAGCTTGGGGCAGGCGAACACCGGGGAGCTGTTTTTT. Amino acid sequence: CANSLGQANTGELFF.

This clonotype was detected once. The rearrangement uses TRBV20-1 and TRBJ2-1, with D maybe TRBD2 (5 bases). The CDR3 runs to 11 residues. V lost 6 bases and J lost 4, with 7 bases in between. Germline V gene lookup returns CDR1 DFQATT and CDR2 SNEGSKA (reference sequence). The CDR3, as DNA: TGCAGTGCAAAGCGGTACAATGAGCAGTTCTTC. It translates to CSAKRYNEQFF.

In this sample, this clonotype turned up a few times. J is TRBJ2-3 and V is TRBV5-4; D is possibly TRBD2 (6 bases). Trimming shortened V by 1 base and J by 4 bases, and 13 bases separated the two germline ends. The germline V gene encodes CDR1 SGHNT and CDR2 YYREEE (reference sequence). The CDR3 is made up of 15 amino acids. CDR3 loop: CASSLTREWSDTQYF. Written as DNA, the CDR3 is TGTGCCAGCAGCTTGACTCGGGAGTGGTCAGATACGCAGTATTTT.

This clonotype was detected only a few times. The CDR3: CATKQEYSNQPQHF. CDR3 nucleotide sequence: TGTGCCACAAAACAGGAGTATAGCAATCAGCCCCAGCATTTT. The chain links TRBV10-3 to TRBJ1-5; D perhaps matches TRBD1 (5 bases). The CDR3 runs 14 residues. V was shortened by 10 bases and J by 0 bases, with 13 bases between the two germline ends. Germline CDR1 is ENHRY and CDR2 is SYGVKD.